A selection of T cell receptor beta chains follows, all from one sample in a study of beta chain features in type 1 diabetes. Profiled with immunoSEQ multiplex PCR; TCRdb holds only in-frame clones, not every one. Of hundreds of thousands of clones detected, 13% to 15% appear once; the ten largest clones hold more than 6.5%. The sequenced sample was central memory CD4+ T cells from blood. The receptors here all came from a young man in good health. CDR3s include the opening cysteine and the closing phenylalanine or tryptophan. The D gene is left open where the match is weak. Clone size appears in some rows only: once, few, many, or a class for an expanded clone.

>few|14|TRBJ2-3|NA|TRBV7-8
CASSPTADGGRNQF
TGTGCCAGCAGCCCGACGGCCGACGGGGGGCGCAATCAGTTT
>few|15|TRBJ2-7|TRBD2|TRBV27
CASSSLGLAGREQYF
TGTGCCAGCAGTTCCCTTGGACTAGCGGGGCGGGAGCAGTACTTC
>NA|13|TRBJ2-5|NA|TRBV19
CASNRQIQETQYF
TGTGCCAGTAATAGGCAGATCCAAGAGACCCAGTACTTC
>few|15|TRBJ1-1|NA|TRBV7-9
CASSLAGRVGTEAFF
TGTGCCAGCAGCTTAGCGGGCAGGGTGGGCACTGAAGCTTTCTTT
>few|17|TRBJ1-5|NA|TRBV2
CASSEAFGRTSGQPQHF
TGTGCCAGCAGTGAAGCGTTTGGCCGGACTTCAGGTCAGCCCCAGCATTTT
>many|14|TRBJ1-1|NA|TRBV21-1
CASSKGRKNTEAFF
TGTGCCAGCAGCAAGGGTCGGAAGAACACTGAAGCTTTCTTT
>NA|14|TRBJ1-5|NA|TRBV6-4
CASSPRQTNQPQHF
TGTGCCAGCAGCCCAAGACAGACCAATCAGCCCCAGCATTTT
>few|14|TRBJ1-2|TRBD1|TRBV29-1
CSVDAPGQGHGYTF
TGCAGCGTTGACGCGCCGGGACAGGGACATGGCTACACCTTC
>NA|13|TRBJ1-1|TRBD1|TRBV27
CASRDRSWTEAFF
TGTGCCAGCAGGGACAGGTCGTGGACTGAAGCTTTCTTT
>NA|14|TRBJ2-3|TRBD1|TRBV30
CAWSAGGIADTQYF
TGTGCCTGGAGTGCAGGGGGCATCGCAGATACGCAGTATTTT
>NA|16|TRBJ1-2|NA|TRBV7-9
CASSFRSVGANYGYTF
TGTGCCAGCAGCTTTAGGTCCGTCGGGGCTAACTATGGCTACACCTTC
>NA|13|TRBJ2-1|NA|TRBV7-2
CASSLSFYNEQFF
TGTGCCAGCAGCTTATCGTTCTACAATGAGCAGTTCTTC
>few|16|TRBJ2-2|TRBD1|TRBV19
CGTRAKQGLVTGELFF
TGTGGCACGAGAGCAAAACAGGGGCTTGTCACCGGGGAGCTGTTTTTT
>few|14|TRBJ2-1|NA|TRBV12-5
CASGLVGTDGAQFF
TGTGCTAGTGGTTTGGTTGGGACGGATGGGGCGCAGTTCTTC
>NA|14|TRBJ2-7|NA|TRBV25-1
CASSLGAGRYEQYF
TGTGCCAGCAGTTTAGGCGCAGGGAGGTACGAGCAGTACTTC